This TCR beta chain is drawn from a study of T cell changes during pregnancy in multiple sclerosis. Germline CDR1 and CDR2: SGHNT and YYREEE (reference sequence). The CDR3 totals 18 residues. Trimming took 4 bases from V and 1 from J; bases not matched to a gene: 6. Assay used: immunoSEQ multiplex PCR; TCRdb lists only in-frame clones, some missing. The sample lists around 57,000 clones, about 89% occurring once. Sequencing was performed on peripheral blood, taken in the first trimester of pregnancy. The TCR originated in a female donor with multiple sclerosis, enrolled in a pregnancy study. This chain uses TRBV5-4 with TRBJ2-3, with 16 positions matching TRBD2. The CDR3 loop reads CASSPGLAGGVGTDTQYF. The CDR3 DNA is TGTGCCAGCAGCCCGGGACTAGCGGGGGGGGTAGGCACAGATACGCAGTATTTT.